These T cell receptor beta chains were read from a single sample in a study of blood T cell repertoires in COVID-19. Clones were read by immunoSEQ multiplex PCR, and TCRdb kept only the in-frame ones, dropping some. The sample shows 200,000 or so clones, around 86% of them seen only once. The sequencing sample was made of PBMCs or T cells enriched from blood (not recorded which). These receptor sequences come from a man aged 30 to 45 in a cohort exposed to, infected with or recovered from COVID-19 (not recorded which). Both conserved end residues are part of each CDR3. Fields, in order: J gene, D gene, V gene, clone size, CDR3 protein, CDR3 DNA. D genes are given only for firm matches. Where a row states a size, it is once, few, many or the class of an expanded clone; other rows omit it.

>TRBJ2-5|.|TRBV9|.
CASSAPGWLETQYF
TGTGCCAGCAGCGCCCCAGGGTGGTTGGAGACCCAGTACTTC
>TRBJ1-5|.|TRBV19|.
CASSEQGNNQPQHF
TGTGCCAGTAGCGAACAGGGAAACAATCAGCCCCAGCATTTT
>TRBJ2-3|TRBD2|TRBV27|.
CASSSRLAGAPPDTQYF
TGTGCCAGCAGTTCGAGACTAGCGGGAGCCCCCCCAGATACGCAGTATTTT
>TRBJ2-2|TRBD2|TRBV7-2|.
CASSYGGLNTGELFF
TGTGCCAGCAGCTACGGGGGGTTGAACACCGGGGAGCTGTTTTTT
>TRBJ1-4|TRBD1|TRBV15|.
CAAGPGQGIRKEKLFF
TGTGCTGCCGGGCCGGGACAGGGGATAAGAAAAGAAAAACTGTTTTTT
>TRBJ2-5|.|TRBV29-1|.
CSVEDPGQSRTQYF
TGCAGCGTTGAAGATCCTGGACAGTCGAGGACCCAGTACTTC
>TRBJ1-2|.|TRBV5-1|.
CASSLLDYGYTF
TGCGCCAGCAGCTTGTTAGACTATGGCTACACCTTC
>TRBJ1-4|.|TRBV19|.
CASSTYARGEKLFF
TGTGCCAGTAGCACTTACGCTAGGGGCGAAAAACTGTTTTTT
>TRBJ2-3|TRBD2|TRBV5-4|.
CASSFGGAGSSTDTQYF
TGTGCCAGCAGCTTCGGGGGAGCGGGATCTAGCACAGATACGCAGTATTTT
>TRBJ2-7|TRBD2|TRBV11-2|.
CASSSLGLVAGLDEQYF
TGTGCCAGCAGCTCCCTCGGGTTGGTAGCGGGACTGGACGAGCAGTACTTC
>TRBJ2-1|.|TRBV5-1|few
CASSSRQNNEQFF
TGCGCCAGCAGCTCGAGGCAGAACAATGAGCAGTTCTTC
>TRBJ1-1|.|TRBV5-4|.
CASSLELNTEAFF
TGTGCCAGCAGCTTGGAGCTGAACACTGAAGCTTTCTTT
>TRBJ2-7|.|TRBV19|.
CASSIDRQSTYEQYF
TGTGCCAGTAGTATAGACAGACAAAGTACCTACGAGCAGTACTTC
>TRBJ2-3|TRBD2|TRBV7-2|.
CASSLASGGDTQYF
TGTGCCAGCAGCTTAGCATCGGGGGGAGATACGCAGTATTTT
>TRBJ1-5|TRBD1|TRBV5-5|once
CASSGTDNQPQHF
TGTGCCAGCAGCGGGACAGACAATCAGCCCCAGCATTTT
>TRBJ2-1|TRBD2|TRBV5-6|.
CASSLVAGVVNEQFF
TGTGCCAGCAGCTTGGTAGCGGGAGTGGTGAATGAGCAGTTCTTC
>TRBJ2-3|.|TRBV6-2/TRBV6-3|.
CASSRGGGGSDTQYF
TGTGCCAGCAGCCGTGGTGGGGGGGGCTCAGATACGCAGTATTTT
>TRBJ2-1|TRBD2|TRBV3-1/TRBV3-2|.
CASSQLGGATNEQFF
TGTGCCAGCAGCCAGCTGGGAGGGGCCACTAATGAGCAGTTCTTC
>TRBJ2-7|TRBD1|TRBV2|.
CASKGQGSYEQYF
TGTGCCAGCAAGGGACAGGGGTCCTACGAGCAGTACTTC
>TRBJ2-7|TRBD1|TRBV19|.
CASSIVGGQTYEQYF
TGTGCCAGTAGTATAGTAGGGGGCCAGACCTACGAGCAGTACTTC
>TRBJ2-6|TRBD1|TRBV7-2|.
CASSLALGQGATANSGANVLTF
TGTGCCAGCAGCTTAGCACTGGGGCAGGGGGCCACGGCGAACTCTGGGGCCAACGTCCTGACTTTC
>TRBJ2-2|.|TRBV5-4|once
CASSSGQNTGELFF
TGTGCCAGCAGCTCGGGACAGAACACCGGGGAGCTGTTTTTT
>TRBJ1-2|.|TRBV28|.
CASSPAGTEREGYTF
TGTGCCAGCAGTCCGGCGGGCACGGAGAGGGAGGGCTACACCTTC
>TRBJ1-4|TRBD1|TRBV28|.
CASGLNRGYEKLFF
TGTGCCAGCGGTCTAAACAGGGGATACGAAAAACTGTTTTTT
>TRBJ2-7|.|TRBV18|.
CASSRDTAGYEQYF
TGTGCCAGCTCACGGGACACGGCCGGGTACGAGCAGTACTTC
>TRBJ1-2|TRBD1|TRBV4-1|.
CASSQGQGANYGYTF
TGCGCCAGCAGCCAGGGACAGGGAGCTAACTATGGCTACACCTTC
>TRBJ2-2|TRBD2|TRBV7-2|.
CASSLGLATSGRAVGELFF
TGTGCCAGCAGCTTAGGGCTCGCGACTAGCGGGAGGGCTGTCGGGGAGCTGTTTTTT
>TRBJ2-2|TRBD2|TRBV7-3|.
CASSLGAGGPGKLFF
TGTGCCAGCAGCTTGGGAGCGGGAGGGCCCGGGAAGCTGTTTTTT
>TRBJ1-2|TRBD1|TRBV29-1|.
CSVTNRGGYGYTF
TGCAGCGTTACCAACAGGGGTGGCTATGGCTACACCTTC
>TRBJ1-2|.|TRBV27|.
CASSHKGWGPEGYTF
TGTGCCAGCAGTCATAAGGGTTGGGGGCCGGAAGGCTACACCTTC
>TRBJ1-2|.|TRBV5-6|.
CASSLGRPRGTNYGYTF
TGTGCCAGCAGCTTGGGCCGGCCCAGGGGAACTAACTATGGCTACACCTTC
>TRBJ2-5|.|TRBV11-2|.
CASSSPFGRVTETQYF
TGTGCCAGCAGCTCCCCTTTTGGTCGGGTAACAGAGACCCAGTACTTC
>TRBJ2-7|.|TRBV27|.
CASSLLASHYEQYF
TGTGCCAGCAGCTTGCTAGCGAGCCACTACGAGCAGTACTTC
>TRBJ2-3|.|TRBV27|few
CASVSDLRTDTQYF
TGTGCCAGCGTTTCTGACCTGAGGACAGATACGCAGTATTTT
>TRBJ1-6|TRBD1|TRBV5-1|.
CASSEGQVGNSPLHF
TGCGCCAGCAGCGAAGGACAGGTTGGAAATTCACCCCTCCACTTT
>TRBJ2-1|.|TRBV4-1|.
CASSQGGLVSYNEQFF
TGCGCCAGCAGCCAAGGGGGCCTAGTCTCCTACAATGAGCAGTTCTTC
>TRBJ2-3|TRBD1|TRBV7-2|.
CATRGQGDTQYF
TGTGCCACCAGGGGGCAGGGAGATACGCAGTATTTT